What follows are 19 T cell receptor beta chains derived from one specimen sequenced in a study of T cells after yellow fever vaccination. TCRdb re-called the 5' RACE reads through MiXCR, storing one row per CDR3 protein. The data contain 300,000 to 400,000 distinct CDR3 sequences, approximately 4.2% of them singletons. The sample here was PBMCs, taken 5 days after the yellow fever booster vaccination. These receptors all come from a young man who received the YFV17D yellow fever vaccine.

This chain connects TRBV20-1 to TRBJ2-3; no definite D call. V was shortened by 3 bases and J by 1 base, with 8 bases between the two germline ends. Per the germline V gene, CDR1 is DFQATT and CDR2 is SNEGSKA (reference sequence). The CDR3 is 13 amino acids. CDR3 nucleotides: TGCAGTGCTAGGTTGCGCGGCACAGATACGCAGTATTTT. Translation: CSARLRGTDTQYF.

This clonotype has at least ten counts. V usage is TRBV5-5 and J usage is TRBJ2-7, with D uncertain. The CDR3 sequence is 15 residues long. V was trimmed by 7 bases and J by 3 bases, leaving 20 bases between them. CDR1 SGHKS and CDR2 YYEKEE come from the germline V gene (reference sequence). The CDR3 nucleotides are TGTGCCAGCTCAGATGGGTGGCGAGAACACTACGAGCAGTACGTC. Translated: CASSDGWREHYEQYV.

This clonotype was seen only a few times. The chain has TRBV5-1 and TRBJ1-1; 8 bases are shared with TRBD1. With 1 base clipped from V and 7 bases from J, the junction kept 12 bases outside the gene matches. The CDR3 totals 16 residues. In germline, CDR1 is SGHRS, CDR2 YFSETQ. CDR3 loop: CASSLSGPRQGSEAFF. The CDR3 DNA follows: TGCGCCAGCAGCTTGAGTGGGCCAAGACAGGGGAGTGAAGCTTTCTTT.

The rearrangement joins TRBV6-1 to TRBJ1-1; weak D call: TRBD1 (6 bases). CDR1 is MNHNS and CDR2 is SASEGT in the germline V gene. V shed 7 bases and J shed 0 bases, with 12 bases lying between them. The CDR3 runs to 14 residues. The CDR3 loop reads CASKTTGMNTEAFF. CDR3 coding DNA: TGTGCCAGCAAGACGACAGGAATGAACACTGAAGCTTTCTTT.

J is TRBJ1-1 and V is TRBV9; 7 positions agree with TRBD1. Looked up from germline, CDR1 is SGDLS and CDR2 is YYNGEE. Trimming removed 4 bases from V and 3 bases from J; junction bases left unmatched: 3. The CDR3 covers 13 residues. CDR3 bases: TGTGCCAGCAGCACAACAGGGGACACTGAAGCTTTCTTT. This sequence encodes CASSTTGDTEAFF.

This sequence joins TRBV24-1 and TRBJ2-3; D not resolved. V shed 2 bases and J shed 0 bases, with 14 bases lying between them. The germline V gene has CDR1 KGHDR and CDR2 SFDVKD. The CDR3 is 17 residues long. CDR3 nucleotides: TGTGCCACCAGTGATTCCCCAAGAATGGACAGCACAGATACGCAGTATTTT. Translated: CATSDSPRMDSTDTQYF.

The J gene is TRBJ2-3, the V gene TRBV6-1, with D unclear. CDR3 length: 12 residues. The germline V gene encodes CDR1 MNHNS and CDR2 SASEGT. Trimming stripped 7 bases from V and 5 bases from J, with 10 bases between. CDR3 bases: TGTGCCAGCAAAGAAATCAAAGATACGCAGTATTTT. Its translation is CASKEIKDTQYF.

The chain recombines TRBV9 with TRBJ1-1; D is undetermined. Germline CDR1 SGDLS, CDR2 YYNGEE. This CDR3 spans 16 amino acids. V was clipped by 0 bases and J by 1 base, with 13 bases between them. The CDR3 sequence: CASSVGVGFENTEAFF. CDR3 nucleotides: TGTGCCAGCAGCGTAGGGGTAGGGTTCGAGAACACTGAAGCTTTCTTT.

The gene calls are TRBV5-6 and TRBJ2-2; possibly TRBD1 for D (5 bases). There are 15 residues in the CDR3. With 3 bases removed from V and 3 bases from J, the gap between germline ends came to 12 bases. CDR1 is SGHDT, CDR2 YYEEEE, per germline. CDR3 protein: CASSSVSGYTGELFF. CDR3 nucleotide sequence: TGTGCCAGCAGCTCAGTATCAGGGTACACCGGGGAGCTGTTTTTT.

This clonotype appeared a few times. The rearrangement uses TRBV7-8 and TRBJ1-1; D is possibly TRBD1 (5 bases). V was clipped by 1 base and J by 1 base, with 13 bases between them. The CDR3 contains 16 residues. Germline V lookup: CDR1 SGHVS, CDR2 FQNEAQ. This CDR3 reads CASSLVTGRGNTEAFF. The CDR3 bases are TGTGCCAGCAGCTTAGTTACGGGGAGGGGGAACACTGAAGCTTTCTTT.

The chain combines TRBV7-9 with TRBJ1-2; D uncertain. The V gene lost 1 base and the J gene lost 7 bases, with 13 bases spanning the gap. The CDR3 is 14 amino acids. Germline CDR1 and CDR2: SEHNR and FQNEAQ (reference sequence). The CDR3 sequence is CASSLEGGGSGYTF. The CDR3 DNA reads as TGTGCCAGCAGCTTAGAAGGAGGAGGGTCTGGCTACACCTTC. Full variable domain (remainder filled in from reference TRBV7-9 and TRBJ1-2): DTGVSQNPRHKITKRGQNVTFRCDPISEHNRLYWYRQTLGQGPEFLTYFQNEAQLEKSRLLSDRFSAERPKGSFSTLEIQRTEQGDSAMYLCASSLEGGGSGYTFGSGTRLTVV.

This clonotype was picked up many times. V gene TRBV5-1 combines with J gene TRBJ2-5; a weak D match, TRBD2 (6 bases). The germline CDR1 and CDR2 sequences are SGHRS and YFSETQ. This CDR3 spans 15 amino acids. V lost 0 bases to trimming and J lost 2 bases, with 11 bases between them. DNA of the CDR3: TGCGCCAGCAGCTTGGACCCGGGACTTCAAGAGACCCAGTACTTC. Amino acids: CASSLDPGLQETQYF.

This clonotype was counted between two and nine times. The chain recombines TRBV5-1 with TRBJ2-3; the D gene could be TRBD1 or TRBD2 (5 bases each). Per the germline V gene, CDR1 is SGHRS and CDR2 is YFSETQ. The V and J ends lost 5 bases and 2 bases respectively, with 12 bases between them. CDR3 length: 14 amino acids. The CDR3 here is CASRLGTFTDTQYF. The DNA of the CDR3 is TGCGCCAGCAGACTCGGGACGTTCACAGATACGCAGTATTTT.

The table lists this clonotype with a few counts. The chain has TRBV27 and TRBJ2-6; D gene ambiguous. The V end was cut by 2 bases, the J end by 2 bases, with 10 bases between. This CDR3 spans 16 amino acids. CDR1 MNHEY and CDR2 SMNVEV come from the germline V gene (reference sequence). The CDR3 sequence is CASSLEGRTGANVLTF. For the CDR3, the DNA is TGTGCCAGCAGTTTAGAAGGAAGGACTGGGGCCAACGTCCTGACTTTC.

This clonotype was found a few times. This chain joins TRBV27 and TRBJ2-1; the D gene is possibly TRBD2 (5 bases). The ends were cut back, 6 bases at V and 12 bases at J, with 12 bases in the middle. Looked up from germline, CDR1 is MNHEY and CDR2 is SMNVEV (reference sequence). The CDR3 runs to 11 residues. CDR3 DNA: TGTGCCAGCAGGCTTGAGGGTGCGCAGTTCTTC. Amino acids: CASRLEGAQFF.

The chain has TRBV28 and TRBJ1-2; D call uncertain. V dropped 4 bases and J dropped 4 bases, with 7 bases sitting between them. The CDR3 spans 12 residues. Germline loops: CDR1 MDHEN, CDR2 SYDVKM. The CDR3 reads CASSWRFYGYTF. In nucleotides, the CDR3 is TGTGCCAGCAGTTGGCGGTTCTATGGCTACACCTTC.

This CDR3 reads CSARNRLGAGETQYF. The CDR3 bases are TGCAGTGCTAGAAACCGGTTAGGGGCGGGGGAGACCCAGTACTTC. The chain carries TRBV20-1 and TRBJ2-5; a weak D match, TRBD2 (6 bases). Germline CDR1 is DFQATT and CDR2 is SNEGSKA (reference sequence). The ends were cut back, 2 bases at V and 5 bases at J, with 18 bases in the middle. The CDR3 consists of 15 residues.

The sample holds many counts of this clonotype. This chain links TRBV5-1 with TRBJ2-2; no definite D call. From germline, CDR1 is SGHRS and CDR2 YFSETQ. V lost 2 bases to trimming and J lost 7 bases, with 12 bases between them. This CDR3 is 14 amino acids long. CDR3 sequence: CASSFADPFGELFF. The CDR3 DNA is TGCGCCAGCAGCTTCGCGGACCCGTTCGGGGAGCTGTTTTTT.

Many counts were recorded for this clonotype. This chain links TRBV20-1 with TRBJ1-5, with 8 positions matching TRBD1. Germline CDR1 reads DFQATT; CDR2 reads SNEGSKA (reference sequence). This CDR3 has 14 amino acids. V gave up 0 bases and J gave up 2 bases; unmatched junction bases: 0. For the CDR3, the DNA is TGCAGTGCTAGAGAGGACAGGGGCAATCAGCCCCAGCATTTT. As protein: CSAREDRGNQPQHF.